Presented here are 29 T cell receptor beta chains from one specimen sequenced in a study of blood T cell repertoires in COVID-19. Only in-frame clones appear in the TCRdb table, and some are missing; sequencing was by immunoSEQ multiplex PCR. The table lists approximately 300,000 clones, around 84% of them singletons. Sequenced: PBMCs or T cells enriched from blood (not recorded which). These receptors were taken from a woman in her thirties who had been exposed to COVID-19.

The chain has TRBV30 and TRBJ1-1; perhaps TRBD1 as D (6 bases). The V end was cut by 0 bases, the J end by 4 bases, with 12 bases between. This CDR3 region has 14 residues. Germline CDR1 is GTSNPN and CDR2 is SVGIG (reference sequence). CDR3 protein: CAWSVGGAGTEAFF. The CDR3 coding sequence is TGTGCCTGGAGTGTAGGGGGGGCCGGCACTGAAGCTTTCTTT.

This clone was detected once. This sample includes further DNA sequences coding for the same CDR3. The gene calls are TRBV5-4 and TRBJ1-2, with D possibly matching TRBD1 (5 bases). The CDR3 consists of 15 residues. The V gene's germline CDR1 is SGHNT and CDR2 YYREEE (reference sequence). Trimming cost V 0 bases and J 3 bases, with 12 bases left between them. The CDR3: CASSLGAGVDYGYTF. The CDR3 nucleotides read TGTGCCAGCAGCTTGGGGGCGGGGGTTGACTATGGCTACACCTTC.

This clone was picked up a small number of times. This sequence joins TRBV18 and TRBJ2-7; 8 positions match TRBD2. Germline V gene sequence: CDR1 KGHSH, CDR2 LQKENI. With V trimmed by 0 bases and J by 3 bases, 1 base remained unmatched. CDR3 length equals 14 residues. CDR3 nucleotides: TGTGCCAGCTCACCACCTAGCGGGGACTACGAGCAGTACTTC. Amino acid sequence: CASSPPSGDYEQYF.

The gene calls are TRBV2 and TRBJ1-1, with no clear D. The length of the CDR3 is 18 residues. Trimming took off 4 bases at V and 5 bases at J, with 26 bases between the two ends. Germline V gives CDR1 SNHLY, CDR2 FYNNEI. The CDR3 here is CASSALLFSRLDKTEAFF. CDR3 sequence (DNA): TGTGCCAGCAGTGCCCTTCTTTTCAGCAGACTGGATAAGACTGAAGCTTTCTTT.

This clone was detected only once. The chain has TRBV19 and TRBJ1-2; D is uncertain. In germline, CDR1 is LNHDA, CDR2 SQIVND (reference sequence). This CDR3 spans 12 amino acids. Trimming removed 4 bases at V and 4 bases at J, with 7 bases between. The CDR3 sequence is CASSSQAYGYTF. In DNA form, the CDR3 reads TGTGCCAGTAGTAGTCAAGCCTATGGCTACACCTTC. The whole variable domain, filled in from reference TRBV19 and TRBJ1-2, reads DGGITQSPKYLFRKEGQNVTLSCEQNLNHDAMYWYRQDPGQGLRLIYYSQIVNDFQKGDIAEGYSVSREKKESFPLTVTSAQKNPTAFYLCASSSQAYGYTFGSGTRLTVV.

The chain recombines TRBV30 with TRBJ1-5, with TRBD1 matching 8 bases. Germline V CDR1 and CDR2: GTSNPN, SVGIG (reference sequence). This CDR3 contains 15 residues. The junction had 8 bases not matched to a gene; V was cut back by 3 bases and J by 4 bases. CDR3 amino acids: CAWSPGQGYNQPQHF. The DNA of the CDR3 is TGTGCCTGGAGCCCTGGACAGGGTTATAATCAGCCCCAGCATTTT.

The chain recombines TRBV6-5 with TRBJ1-4; D possibly corresponds to TRBD1 (6 bases). The CDR3 extends over 14 amino acids. In germline, CDR1 is MNHEY, CDR2 SVGAGI. The germline V and J ends were trimmed by 7 bases and 8 bases, with 17 bases remaining between them. CDR3 residues: CASTAAGDWEKLFF. The CDR3, as DNA: TGTGCCAGCACCGCGGCAGGGGATTGGGAAAAACTGTTTTTT.

Only one count was recorded for this clone. The CDR3 DNA reads as TGTGCCAGCAGTATTAAGGGAGGCTATGGCTACACCTTC. Translated, it gives CASSIKGGYGYTF. The chain combines TRBV6-5 with TRBJ1-2; D gene uncertain. The V gene's germline CDR1 is MNHEY and CDR2 SVGAGI. The CDR3 sequence is 13 residues long. V was shortened by 5 bases and J by 4 bases, with 11 bases between the two germline ends.

The chain is built from TRBV11-1 and TRBJ1-1; D may be TRBD1 (6 bases). Per germline, CDR1 SGHAT and CDR2 FQDESV (reference sequence). V was pared by 3 bases and J by 5 bases, with 13 bases between. The CDR3 contains 14 residues. CDR3 in amino acids: CASSFRGGETEAFF. The CDR3 DNA sequence: TGTGCCAGCAGCTTCAGGGGCGGCGAGACTGAAGCTTTCTTT.

V usage is TRBV28 and J usage is TRBJ1-5, with D possibly being TRBD1 (5 bases). The V gene's germline CDR1 is MDHEN and CDR2 SYDVKM. The germline V and J ends were trimmed by 4 bases and 4 bases, with 8 bases remaining between them. This CDR3 spans 13 amino acids. In DNA, the CDR3 is TGTGCCAGCAGTTGGGGCCGTAATCAGCCCCAGCATTTT. This gives the protein CASSWGRNQPQHF. The whole variable domain, filled in from reference TRBV28 and TRBJ1-5, reads DVKVTQSSRYLVKRTGEKVFLECVQDMDHENMFWYRQDPGLGLRLIYFSYDVKMKEKGDIPEGYSVSREKKERFSLILESASTNQTSMYLCASSWGRNQPQHFGDGTRLSIL.

The rearrangement joins TRBV7-9 to TRBJ2-7, with D possibly matching TRBD2 (5 bases). Germline CDR1 is SEHNR and CDR2 is FQNEAQ (reference sequence). The CDR3 is 15 amino acids. Trimming cost V 0 bases and J 3 bases, with 12 bases left between them. CDR3 sequence: CASSLASGGLYEQYF. The CDR3 coding sequence is TGTGCCAGCAGCTTAGCCTCAGGAGGACTCTACGAGCAGTACTTC.

This clone was observed once. The chain has TRBV28 and TRBJ1-2, with D possibly being TRBD1 (5 bases). This CDR3 has 14 amino acids. V lost 2 bases and J 4 bases, leaving 11 bases between the germline ends. Germline CDR1 is MDHEN and CDR2 is SYDVKM. CDR3 amino acids: CASSLGGGFYGYTF. For the CDR3, the DNA is TGTGCCAGCAGTTTAGGCGGGGGGTTCTATGGCTACACCTTC.

The CDR3 loop reads CASSLRTGDTIYF. The CDR3 region has the DNA TGTGCCAGTAGTCTACGGACGGGGGACACCATATATTTT. V gene TRBV19 combines with J gene TRBJ1-3; a possible D gene is TRBD1 (5 bases). The CDR3 is made up of 13 amino acids. Germline V gene data show CDR1 as LNHDA and CDR2 as SQIVND (reference sequence). The germline V and J ends were trimmed by 5 bases and 8 bases, with 13 bases remaining between them.

This clone has just a few counts. The chain employs TRBV4-1 and TRBJ2-2; perhaps TRBD2 as D (5 bases). CDR1 and CDR2 (germline): MGHRA, YSYEKL. CDR3 length: 16 residues. Trimming stripped 5 bases from V and 5 bases from J, with 18 bases between. Here the CDR3 DNA reads TGCGCCAGCAGCTCCAGTTTAACGGGGATAACCGGGGAGCTGTTTTTT. This gives the protein CASSSSLTGITGELFF.

Only a few counts were recorded for this clone. The chain employs TRBV27 and TRBJ1-5; D call uncertain. The CDR3 is made up of 15 amino acids. V was cut by 4 bases and J by 4 bases, with 14 bases left in between. The germline gives CDR1 MNHEY, CDR2 SMNVEV (reference sequence). CDR3 nucleotide sequence: TGTGCCAGCAGTTCCGCGGCTGGGAGGAATCAGCCCCAGCATTTT. It translates to CASSSAAGRNQPQHF.

The chain couples TRBV5-1 to TRBJ1-5; 9 nucleotides match TRBD1. The CDR3 contains 15 residues. V lost 0 bases and J lost 4; bases outside the gene matches: 2. Germline V lookup: CDR1 SGHRS, CDR2 YFSETQ. The chain's CDR3 is CASSLEGTGNQPQHF. CDR3 bases: TGCGCCAGCAGCTTGGAAGGGACAGGGAATCAGCCCCAGCATTTT.

The chain couples TRBV27 to TRBJ1-6, with TRBD1 matching over 8 bases. The CDR3 has 16 amino acids. Germline V CDR1 and CDR2: MNHEY, SMNVEV (reference sequence). The V gene end was trimmed by 5 bases and the J gene end by 14 bases; junction bases not matched to a gene: 17. The CDR3 bases are TGTGCCAGCAGTCCAGACAGGGGCGCTCCCAAAATATCCCTCCACTTT. Amino acids: CASSPDRGAPKISLHF.

The genes are TRBV5-1 and TRBJ1-2, with TRBD1 identical over 7 bases. Germline CDR1 and CDR2: SGHRS and YFSETQ. The CDR3 spans 13 residues. V was clipped by 4 bases and J by 5 bases; unmatched bases: 5. The CDR3 coding sequence is TGCGCCAGCAGCACAGACAGGGAATATGGCTACACCTTC. It translates to CASSTDREYGYTF.

J is TRBJ1-3 and V is TRBV3-1 (or the pseudogene TRBV3-2); no clear D. V was cut by 3 bases and J by 4 bases, with 13 bases left in between. The CDR3 has 15 residues. In germline, CDR1 is LGHDT, CDR2 YNNKEL (reference sequence). CDR3 coding DNA: TGTGCCAGCAGCCAGGCGGGTTCGCGAGGAAACACCATATATTTT. This sequence encodes CASSQAGSRGNTIYF.

This sequence joins TRBV4-1 and TRBJ1-1; D might be TRBD1 (6 bases). This CDR3 region has 16 residues. CDR1 MGHRA and CDR2 YSYEKL come from the germline V gene. V was trimmed by 2 bases and J by 4 bases, leaving 17 bases between them. In nucleotides, the CDR3 is TGCGCCAGCAGCCAAACAGTACAGGGTTTTAGCACTGAAGCTTTCTTT. This codes for CASSQTVQGFSTEAFF.

The rearrangement uses TRBV7-3 and TRBJ1-2; 9 nucleotides agree with TRBD1. CDR3 length: 14 amino acids. Germline loops: CDR1 SGHTA, CDR2 FQGTGA. Unmatched junction bases numbered 6, after V lost 5 bases and J lost 5 bases. The CDR3: CASSPGQGVYGYTF. CDR3 DNA: TGTGCCAGCAGCCCGGGACAGGGCGTTTATGGCTACACCTTC.

This chain connects TRBV2 to TRBJ2-3; the D is unclear. Trimming left V 6 bases short and J 6 bases short, with 13 bases between. The CDR3 runs to 13 residues. Germline loops: CDR1 SNHLY, CDR2 FYNNEI. CDR3 sequence reads: CASSVRSRDTQYF. Here the CDR3 DNA reads TGTGCCAGCAGCGTCAGGTCCCGGGATACGCAGTATTTT.

The genes are TRBV24-1 and TRBJ2-1; 9 bases are shared with TRBD1. Trimming at V came to 7 bases and at J to 2 bases, leaving 8 bases not matched to a gene. CDR1 is KGHDR, CDR2 SFDVKD, per germline. The CDR3 consists of 16 residues. The CDR3 DNA sequence: TGTGCCACCAGCGGCTCCCGGGACAGGGCCTACAATGAGCAGTTCTTC. Translation: CATSGSRDRAYNEQFF.

J is TRBJ1-1 and V is TRBV29-1; 9 bases align to TRBD1. Trimming took 5 bases from V and 1 from J; bases not matched to a gene: 5. This CDR3 spans 14 amino acids. Germline V gene sequence: CDR1 SQVTM, CDR2 ANQGSEA. DNA for the CDR3: TGCAGCGTTCAGCCGGGACAGGGGAACACTGAAGCTTTCTTT. As protein: CSVQPGQGNTEAFF.

This clone showed up just once. V usage is TRBV28 and J usage is TRBJ2-7; 7 bases align to TRBD1. V dropped 5 bases and J dropped 0; count of bases not matched to a gene: 10. The CDR3 is made up of 16 amino acids. CDR1 is MDHEN, CDR2 SYDVKM, per germline. The CDR3 region has the DNA TGTGCCAGCAGTATCGGGACAGCGTTAAGCTCCTACGAGCAGTACTTC. It yields the protein CASSIGTALSSYEQYF.

This rearrangement joins TRBV5-4 to TRBJ2-1; D gene uncertain. Trimming shortened V by 4 bases and J by 5 bases, and 4 bases separated the two germline ends. Germline V gives CDR1 SGHNT, CDR2 YYREEE (reference sequence). The CDR3 covers 11 residues. CDR3: CASSQDNEQFF. CDR3 coding DNA: TGTGCCAGCAGCCAGGACAATGAGCAGTTCTTC.

This chain uses TRBV3-1 (or the pseudogene TRBV3-2) with TRBJ1-2; possibly TRBD1 for D (6 bases). The V gene's germline CDR1 is LGHDT and CDR2 YNNKEL (reference sequence). V lost 0 bases, J lost 6 bases, and 11 bases lay in between. The CDR3 spans 14 residues. As DNA, the CDR3 is TGTGCCAGCAGCCAAGATTCACCAGGGGATGGCTACACCTTC. Translating gives CASSQDSPGDGYTF.

CDR3 sequence: CASRQAGHYTGELFF. In DNA form, the CDR3 reads TGTGCCAGCAGACAAGCGGGACATTACACCGGGGAGCTGTTTTTT. V gene TRBV28 combines with J gene TRBJ2-2, with a tentative D call TRBD2 (7 bases). Trimming removed 6 bases at V and 3 bases at J, with 14 bases between. CDR3 size: 15 residues. Germline loops: CDR1 MDHEN, CDR2 SYDVKM.

This clone was seen more than once but under ten times. V is TRBV5-1 and J is TRBJ2-3; no reliable D call. V was clipped by 2 bases and J by 3 bases, with 7 bases between them. The CDR3 contains 13 residues. Germline-derived CDR1 and CDR2 are SGHRS and YFSETQ. The CDR3 DNA reads TGCGCCAGCAGCTTATCTACTACAGATACGCAGTATTTT. Translating gives CASSLSTTDTQYF. Variable domain in full (rest from reference TRBV5-1 and TRBJ2-3): KAGVTQTPRYLIKTRGQQVTLSCSPISGHRSVSWYQQTPGQGLQFLFEYFSETQRNKGNFPGRFSGRQFSNSRSEMNVSTLELGDSALYLCASSLSTTDTQYFGPGTRLTVL.